What follows are 16 T cell receptor beta chains derived from one specimen sequenced in a study of identical twins. One entry per CDR3 protein, called by TCRdb with MiXCR from the 5' RACE reads. The sample comprises 200,000 to 250,000 distinct CDR3 sequences, 7.5% of which are singletons, and around 5% rests with the top ten. The same sample was also used in a study of yellow fever vaccine responses in identical twins.

The source material was CD8+ T cells sorted from blood. These TCRs come from a woman younger than 30 in good health.

This clonotype showed up many times. The V and J genes are TRBV7-9 and TRBJ1-5; D gene ambiguous. The germline V gene encodes CDR1 SEHNR and CDR2 FQNEAQ (reference sequence). V lost 0 bases to trimming and J lost 6 bases, with 15 bases between them. The CDR3 has 16 amino acids. The CDR3 DNA sequence: TGTGCCAGCAGCTTAGCGGGGTTCAACAATAGTCAGCCCCAGCATTTT. Protein product: CASSLAGFNNSQPQHF.

This clonotype was counted a few times. This sequence joins TRBV20-1 and TRBJ2-7, with a weak D call TRBD2 (5 bases). In germline, CDR1 is DFQATT, CDR2 SNEGSKA (reference sequence). CDR3 length: 12 residues. Trimming shortened V by 6 bases and J by 2 bases, and 11 bases separated the two germline ends. The CDR3 DNA sequence: TGCAGTGCCGGAGCGGAAGCCTACGAGCAGTACTTC. This encodes CSAGAEAYEQYF.

In its sample, this clonotype was seen many times. The J gene is TRBJ2-7, the V gene TRBV28; TRBD1 is a possible D gene (6 bases). The V gene's germline CDR1 is MDHEN and CDR2 SYDVKM. V lost 3 bases to trimming and J lost 5 bases, with 11 bases between them. This CDR3 is 13 amino acids long. The CDR3 is CASSFAGADEQYF. The CDR3 DNA is TGTGCCAGCAGTTTCGCAGGGGCGGACGAGCAGTACTTC.

This clonotype appeared a few times. The chain joins TRBV5-1 to TRBJ1-2, with 7 nucleotides matching TRBD1. Germline V lookup: CDR1 SGHRS, CDR2 YFSETQ. With V trimmed by 4 bases and J by 7 bases, 13 bases remained unmatched. The CDR3 is made up of 15 amino acids. CDR3 in DNA: TGCGCCAGCAGCCCCACTGGGACAGATTCTCCTGGCTACACCTTC. Translation gives CASSPTGTDSPGYTF. The full variable domain, completed using reference TRBV5-1 and TRBJ1-2, is KAGVTQTPRYLIKTRGQQVTLSCSPISGHRSVSWYQQTPGQGLQFLFEYFSETQRNKGNFPGRFSGRQFSNSRSEMNVSTLELGDSALYLCASSPTGTDSPGYTFGSGTRLTVV.

This chain joins TRBV10-2 and TRBJ1-6; D is ambiguous. Germline CDR1 is WSHSY and CDR2 is SAAADI. V lost 6 bases and J lost 0, with 15 bases in between. This CDR3 is 17 amino acids long. Here the CDR3 reads CASRDTQESSYNSPLHF. In DNA form, the CDR3 reads TGCGCCAGCAGAGACACTCAGGAGAGCTCCTATAATTCACCCCTCCACTTT.

The J gene is TRBJ2-7, the V gene TRBV6-2 or TRBV6-3, with TRBD2 as a possible D gene (5 bases). Germline V lookup: CDR1 MNHEY, CDR2 SVGEGT. The CDR3 runs to 13 residues. V was pared by 4 bases and J by 4 bases, with 11 bases between. The CDR3 coding sequence is TGTGCCAGCAGTTGGGTACCGGGGTACGAGCAGTACTTC. Amino acid sequence: CASSWVPGYEQYF.

This clonotype has at least ten counts. This chain uses TRBV12-3 or TRBV12-4 with TRBJ2-3; tentatively, D is TRBD2 (6 bases). The V and J ends lost 6 bases and 0 bases respectively, with 16 bases between them. This CDR3 spans 16 amino acids. DNA of the CDR3: TGTGCCAGCAGCTATGTCCTAGCGATTAGCACAGATACGCAGTATTTT. Translating gives CASSYVLAISTDTQYF.

This chain connects TRBV7-8 to TRBJ2-1; D gene ambiguous. V was trimmed by 5 bases and J by 2 bases, leaving 16 bases between them. CDR3 size: 16 residues. Germline V lookup: CDR1 SGHVS, CDR2 FQNEAQ. Here the CDR3 reads CASSLPAGGPYNEQFF. The CDR3 nucleotides are TGTGCCAGCAGCCTACCGGCAGGTGGGCCCTACAATGAGCAGTTCTTC. Using reference TRBV7-8 and TRBJ2-1 for the parts outside the CDR3, the full variable domain is GAGVSQSPRYKVAKRGQDVALRCDPISGHVSLFWYQQALGQGPEFLTYFQNEAQLDKSGLPSDRFFAERPEGSVSTLKIQRTQQEDSAVYLCASSLPAGGPYNEQFFGPGTRLTVL.

The rearrangement joins TRBV6-4 to TRBJ2-1; TRBD2 agrees at 8 bases. Germline V gene data show CDR1 as MRHNA and CDR2 as SNTAGT. The CDR3 is made up of 14 amino acids. V dropped 6 bases and J dropped 5; count of bases not matched to a gene: 6. CDR3 sequence: CASSPAGDHNEQFF. The CDR3 DNA is TGTGCCAGCAGCCCAGCGGGAGATCACAATGAGCAGTTCTTC.

The V call is TRBV28, the J call TRBJ2-1; tentatively, D is TRBD1 (5 bases). Trimming shortened V by 2 bases and J by 7 bases, and 15 bases separated the two germline ends. CDR1 and CDR2 (germline): MDHEN, SYDVKM. This CDR3 is built from 15 residues. This chain's CDR3 is CASSLAGNSYNEQFF. CDR3 bases: TGTGCCAGCAGTTTAGCAGGGAATTCTTATAATGAGCAGTTCTTC.

This clonotype appeared many times. This sequence joins TRBV10-2 and TRBJ2-5; TRBD2 matches 13 bases. This CDR3 has 18 amino acids. Germline values: CDR1 WSHSY, CDR2 SAAADI. V lost 4 bases, J lost 5 bases, and 13 bases stayed unmatched. CDR3 nucleotide sequence: TGCGCCAGCAGTGTAACTAGCGGGGGGGCACTTGGTTGGGAGACCCAGTACTTC. It specifies CASSVTSGGALGWETQYF.

The chain joins TRBV20-1 to TRBJ1-1; D gene uncertain. Germline CDR1 reads DFQATT; CDR2 reads SNEGSKA (reference sequence). V lost 2 bases to trimming and J lost 1 base, with 8 bases between them. This CDR3 is 13 amino acids long. Here the CDR3 reads CSARSRQNTEAFF. In nucleotides, the CDR3 is TGCAGTGCTAGATCGCGACAGAACACTGAAGCTTTCTTT.

This clonotype has just a few counts. The V gene is TRBV10-3, the J gene TRBJ2-2; 12 nucleotides agree with TRBD2. Germline V lookup: CDR1 ENHRY, CDR2 SYGVKD. Trimming cost V 4 bases and J 8 bases; bases outside gene matches: 8. CDR3 length: 16 amino acids. CDR3 amino acids: CAISVTSGGPFGELFF. The CDR3 nucleotides read TGTGCCATCAGTGTGACTAGCGGGGGCCCGTTTGGGGAGCTGTTTTTT.

This clonotype was picked up many times. The chain recombines TRBV10-3 with TRBJ1-2; possibly TRBD1 for D (6 bases). Germline V gene sequence: CDR1 ENHRY, CDR2 SYGVKD. CDR3 length equals 12 residues. The germline V and J ends were trimmed by 8 bases and 6 bases, with 13 bases remaining between them. The CDR3 protein is CAIPGGADGYTF. CDR3 DNA sequence: TGTGCCATCCCCGGGGGGGCGGATGGCTACACCTTC.

This clonotype was detected many times. Because the CDR3's place on the DNA is in doubt, the DNA is left out and the CDR3 is given as listed by TCRdb. The chain has TRBV12-3 or TRBV12-4 and TRBJ2-3; the table's D call TRBD1 went unverified against the DNA. The CDR3 spans 11 residues, counting both ends. CDR3 protein: CASSFGTGTAF.

This clonotype was counted only a few times. V is TRBV7-6 and J is TRBJ2-3; D is uncertain. The CDR3 has 16 amino acids. V lost 0 bases, J lost 4 bases, and 14 bases lay in between. Per germline, CDR1 SGHVS and CDR2 FNYEAQ. CDR3 region: CASSLADLGRADTQYF. The CDR3 DNA reads as TGTGCCAGCAGCTTAGCGGACCTAGGGCGCGCAGATACGCAGTATTTT.